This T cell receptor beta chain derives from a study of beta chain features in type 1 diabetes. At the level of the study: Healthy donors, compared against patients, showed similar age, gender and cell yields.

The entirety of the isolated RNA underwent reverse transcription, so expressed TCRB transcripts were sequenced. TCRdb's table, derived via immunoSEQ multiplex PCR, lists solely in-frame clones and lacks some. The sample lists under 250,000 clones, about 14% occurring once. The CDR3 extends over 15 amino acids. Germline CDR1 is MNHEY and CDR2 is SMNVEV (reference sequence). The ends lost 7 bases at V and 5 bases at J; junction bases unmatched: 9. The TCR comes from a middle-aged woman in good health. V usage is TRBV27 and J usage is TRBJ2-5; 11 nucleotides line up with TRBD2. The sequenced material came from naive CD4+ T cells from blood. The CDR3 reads CASTPTSGVVETQYF. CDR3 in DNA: TGTGCCAGCACCCCGACTAGCGGGGTTGTTGAGACCCAGTACTTC.